This T cell receptor beta chain is from a study of T cell repertoires in ileal Crohn's disease (dated by TCRdb to between 2019 and 2020). Describing the broader study: Median disease duration was roughly 8 years, and roughly a third of patients were identified as active smokers at the time of surgery. Surgery was performed for a complication in all patients, with stricturing disease in 61% and penetrating disease in approximately 40%. Roughly half of the patients were given postoperative therapy, with ten to twelve receiving thiopurines and roughly 20 receiving anti-TNF agents. The TCR repertoire was analysed in fewer than 65 patients with Crohn's disease drawn from a prospective multicentre cohort. The study was conducted in parallel with a multicentre cohort that was designed to identify predictors of early endoscopic recurrence following ileocolonic resection. A Rutgeerts score higher than i0 was the definition used for endoscopic postoperative recurrence. The study sequenced 150 to 200 mucosal samples from around 60 patients, taken at several locations on the surgical specimen and at postoperative endoscopy. Here is what the overall study found, with its caveats: Endoscopic recurrence was linked to a higher percentage of high-frequency clones at surgery, and recurrence occurred in every patient whose clonality exceeded 26.8% (18/57). Mucosal CD4 and CD8 T cells were sorted and sequenced only in a subgroup of patients, the size of which was not stated. Compared with CD4 T cells, sorted CD8 T cells contained more high-frequency clones, which suggests that the mucosal expansions were mostly CD8. A significantly higher proportion of clonal expansions was observed in active smokers at surgery than in non-smokers (about 25% vs 20%, p=0.02).

For commercial TCRB immunosequencing, 400 to 550 nanograms of biopsy DNA were submitted for each sample. Adaptive Biotechnology amplified CDR3 regions from genomic DNA with a two-step multiplex PCR that controlled for amplification bias. In the first PCR, primers covered every V and J gene segment, and in the second PCR, barcodes and Illumina adapters were added. An Illumina instrument was used to sequence the CDR3 libraries. Under the source paper's analysis protocol: The analysis used both the pipelines supplied by the vendor and custom analysis of the raw data in R/Bioconductor with R version 3.3.0. Clonality, which ranges from 0 to 1, was calculated as the inverse of the normalised Shannon entropy across all productive clones. The repertoire share taken up by the top 100 clones defined high-frequency clones, and only clones that passed a 95% confidence test were kept. Overlap between samples was measured with the Morisita-Horn index, while repertoire diversity was measured with the Simpson index. TCRdb took over this immuneACCESS table, retaining in-frame rearrangements with V and J assigned. Such tables are incomplete; in checked studies, under half of the missing clones stem from an unresolved V gene, and the remainder is unexplained. Clonal size and the V and J genes are those of that table, whereas D and trimming came from the DNA. In this sample the table shows 9,500 to 15,000 clones, roughly 72% of which occur a single time. Clones ranked in the top ten supply 4.5% of the sample.

Only a few counts were recorded for this clone. It lacks a known antigen. No much larger clonotype is one base removed from it; base qualities were not supplied. The junction shows trimming of 5 bases on V and 6 bases on J, and the gene matches do not reach 5 bases of it. CDR1 and CDR2, looked up from the germline V gene, are SGHVS and FQNEAQ. The CDR3 covers 15 residues, taking in both the cysteine and the phenylalanine. The CDR3 DNA has 45 bases and is translated from base 1. Adults with ileal or ileocolonic Crohn's disease and an indication for ileocolonic resection were eligible for inclusion. Whole ileal mucosal biopsies were kept frozen at -80 degrees C prior to DNA extraction. Genomic DNA was isolated from frozen whole biopsies using a TRizol-based method, and the DNA was quantified with a NanoDrop 2000 spectrophotometer.

Recombination joined TRBV7-8 with TRBJ2-3, with 13 junctional bases fitting TRBD2. The sequence was obtained from an adult with Crohn's disease. Sequencing was carried out using ileal tissue. For the CDR3, the sequence is CASSSGTSGADTQYF. The sequence in DNA is TGTGCCAGCAGCAGCGGGACTAGCGGGGCCGATACGCAGTATTTT.